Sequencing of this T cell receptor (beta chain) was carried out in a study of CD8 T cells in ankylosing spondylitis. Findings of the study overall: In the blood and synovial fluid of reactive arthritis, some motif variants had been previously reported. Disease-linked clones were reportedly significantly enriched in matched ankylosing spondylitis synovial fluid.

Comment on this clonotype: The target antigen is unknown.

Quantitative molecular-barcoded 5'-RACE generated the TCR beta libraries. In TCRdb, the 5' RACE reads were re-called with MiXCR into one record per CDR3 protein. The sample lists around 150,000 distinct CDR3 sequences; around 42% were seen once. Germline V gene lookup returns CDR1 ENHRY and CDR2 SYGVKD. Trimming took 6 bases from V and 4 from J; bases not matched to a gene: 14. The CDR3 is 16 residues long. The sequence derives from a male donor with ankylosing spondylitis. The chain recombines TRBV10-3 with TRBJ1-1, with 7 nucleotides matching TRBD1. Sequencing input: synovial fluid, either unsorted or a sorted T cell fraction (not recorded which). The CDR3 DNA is TGTGCCATCAGACCGACAGGGAGGATTGGGGGCACTGAAGCTTTCTTT. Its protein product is CAIRPTGRIGGTEAFF.